The entry below describes one T cell receptor beta chain. What it binds is unknown. The source of the sample is a study of CXCR3-negative and CXCR3-positive naive CD8 T cells. Findings of the study overall: Fresh PBMCs served for most assays, and CXCR3 expression fell partially after cryopreservation. TRB CDR3 hydrophobicity was greater in CXCR3-positive naive cells than in CXCR3-negative naive cells.

TRB cDNA was prepared as libraries by UMI-labeled 5' RACE. Following a re-call of the 5' RACE reads, TCRdb has one entry per CDR3 protein and lacks DNA. In all, the sample yields some 140,000 distinct CDR3 sequences. Germline V gene lookup returns CDR1 MNHEY and CDR2 SMNVEV (reference sequence). The CDR3 length is 13 residues. The authors gated naive CD8+ T cells as CD45RO-CCR7+CD27+CD95-. The chain carries TRBV27 and TRBJ2-7; the TRBD1 assignment by TCRdb is unverifiable without DNA. The receptor was derived from a human donor in good health. Some clones in this sample may be carry-over from other donors' samples. Sequenced sample: naive CXCR3+ CD8+ T cells from blood. Stated subset: CD45RO-CCR7+CD27+CD95- naive CD8+ T cells expressing CXCR3 (TNR3+). The CDR3 protein is CASSYPGAYEQYF.